Listed here are 19 T cell receptor beta chains from one sample, sequenced in a study of blood T cells in healthy people across ages. A J-beta primer mix and a sample-barcoded 5' primer were used in a second PCR of roughly 6 to 12 cycles. TCRdb reprocessed the 5' RACE reads via MiXCR and lists one record per CDR3 protein. The table has approximately 800,000 distinct CDR3 sequences, approximately 35% seen once. Sequencing was done on a sample of blood. The receptors were gathered from a man younger than 30 in good health.

In its sample, this clonotype was seen a few times. The V and J genes are TRBV21-1 and TRBJ2-7; TRBD1 is the table's D call, not checked against the DNA. TRBV21-1 is marked as a pseudogene. The CDR3 covers 12 residues. The CDR3 loop is CASSRTGDEQYF. The CDR3 bases are TGTGCCAGCAGCAGGACAGGGGACGAGCAGTACTTC.

In its sample, this clonotype was seen once. The rearrangement links TRBV20-1 to TRBJ2-1; tentative D call: TRBD1 (7 bases). The CDR3 extends over 14 amino acids. Germline V lookup: CDR1 DFQATT, CDR2 SNEGSKA (reference sequence). V lost 6 bases to trimming and J lost 4 bases, with 16 bases between them. The CDR3 DNA reads TGCAGTGCCGGAGGGACGGGACAGTACAATGAGCAGTTCTTC. This sequence encodes CSAGGTGQYNEQFF.

A single count supports this clonotype. The gene calls are TRBV5-6 and TRBJ2-7; D remains ambiguous. V was shortened by 0 bases and J by 5 bases, with 12 bases between the two germline ends. CDR1 SGHDT and CDR2 YYEEEE come from the germline V gene. CDR3 size: 14 residues. The CDR3 spells CASSLGSRKNEQYF. Here the CDR3 DNA reads TGTGCCAGCAGCTTGGGAAGTCGGAAGAACGAGCAGTACTTC. The full variable domain, with the rest looked up from reference TRBV5-6 and TRBJ2-7, is DAGVTQSPTHLIKTRGQQVTLRCSPKSGHDTVSWYQQALGQGPQFIFQYYEEEERQRGNFPDRFSGHQFPNYSSELNVNALLLGDSALYLCASSLGSRKNEQYFGPGTRLTVT.

The chain is built from TRBV5-1 and TRBJ1-5, with 8 bases identical to TRBD1. The CDR3 totals 15 residues. From germline, CDR1 is SGHRS and CDR2 YFSETQ. The J segment lost 7 bases and the V segment lost 4 bases, leaving 10 bases of the junction unmatched. The CDR3 is CASSPTGAGSQPQHF. The CDR3 nucleotides are TGCGCCAGCAGCCCGACAGGGGCTGGGAGCCAGCCCCAGCATTTT.

Details on this clonotype: A clone one base away is much larger, so this may be a read error. This CDR3 is CASSRSNSYEQYF. The CDR3 DNA sequence: TGTGCCAGCAGTCGATCGAACTCCTACGAGCAGTACTTC. V is TRBV12-3 or TRBV12-4 and J is TRBJ2-5; D is unclear. With the DNA end fitting TRBJ2-7 better, the J assignment may be wrong. The length of the CDR3 is 13 residues.

The V gene is TRBV2, the J gene TRBJ2-1, with 11 positions matching TRBD1. The CDR3 is 15 residues long. Looked up from germline, CDR1 is SNHLY and CDR2 is FYNNEI. Unmatched junction bases numbered 11, after V lost 10 bases and J lost 6 bases. The DNA for the CDR3 is TGTGCCACAGGACAGGGGGCCCTAACCCTCAATGAGCAGTTCTTC. Translation: CATGQGALTLNEQFF.

This chain connects TRBV12-3 or TRBV12-4 to TRBJ2-1; D is perhaps TRBD2 (6 bases). The V and J ends lost 0 bases and 5 bases respectively, with 14 bases between them. CDR3 size: 16 residues. CDR3 sequence (DNA): TGTGCCAGCAGTTTAGCCCCACTAGCCGGTAACAATGAGCAGTTCTTC. This translates into CASSLAPLAGNNEQFF.

Regarding this clonotype: One end of the junction fails to match germline, which may point to a read error. This rearrangement joins TRBV27 to TRBJ2-5, with D perhaps given as TRBD1 or TRBD2 (5 bases each). The CDR3 covers 12 residues. CDR1 and CDR2 (germline): MNHEY, SMNVEV (reference sequence). CDR3 protein: CVSRGTKETQYF. CDR3 nucleotides: TGTGTCAGCAGAGGGACCAAAGAGACCCAGTACTTC.

About this clonotype: A much larger clone differs from this one at a single base, so this may be a read error. In nucleotides, the CDR3 is TGCAGTGCTAGAGATGTAGCGGGGGCGGCAGATACGCAGTATTTT. It yields the protein CSARDVAGAADTQYF. The chain carries TRBV20-1 and TRBJ2-3; 9 bases match TRBD2. The ends lost 0 bases at V and 4 bases at J; junction bases unmatched: 5. Germline-derived CDR1 and CDR2 are DFQATT and SNEGSKA (reference sequence). The CDR3 has 15 amino acids.

The chain carries TRBV7-2 and TRBJ2-2; D possibly corresponds to TRBD2 (6 bases). V gave up 6 bases and J gave up 3 bases, with 8 bases separating them. Germline CDR1 and CDR2: SGHTA and FQGNSA. The CDR3 runs to 13 residues. This chain's CDR3 is CASREGDTGELFF. For the CDR3, the DNA is TGTGCCAGCAGGGAGGGTGACACCGGGGAGCTGTTTTTT.

This clonotype was seen ten or more times. This chain links TRBV6-2 or TRBV6-3 with TRBJ2-1; D possibly matches TRBD1 or TRBD2 (5 bases each). The V gene's germline CDR1 is MNHEY and CDR2 SVGEGT. With 10 bases removed from V and 0 bases from J, the gap between germline ends came to 13 bases. The CDR3 extends over 14 amino acids. CDR3 in DNA: TGTGCCACCAGGGCAGCGGCCTCCTACAATGAGCAGTTCTTC. Its translation is CATRAAASYNEQFF.

This clonotype was detected a few times. This chain uses TRBV4-2 with TRBJ1-3; D is unresolved. The CDR3 runs 15 residues. Germline CDR1 LGHNA, CDR2 YNFKEQ. Trimming took off 3 bases at V and 0 bases at J, with 9 bases between the two ends. The CDR3 nucleotides are TGTGCCAGCAGCCAGGACCGTCACTCTGGAAACACCATATATTTT. It codes for CASSQDRHSGNTIYF.

The rearrangement joins TRBV24-1 to TRBJ2-1, with a tentative D call TRBD1 (5 bases). This CDR3 region has 14 residues. Trimming shortened V by 6 bases and J by 3 bases, and 11 bases separated the two germline ends. Germline-derived CDR1 and CDR2 are KGHDR and SFDVKD. The CDR3 sequence: CATSSGLGYNEQFF. The CDR3 region has the DNA TGTGCCACCAGTTCAGGGTTGGGCTACAATGAGCAGTTCTTC.

This clonotype appeared many times. The chain links TRBV28 to TRBJ2-7; D not resolved. The germline V gene encodes CDR1 MDHEN and CDR2 SYDVKM. V was clipped by 6 bases and J by 3 bases, with 9 bases between them. The CDR3 is 12 residues long. CDR3 in amino acids: CASSLPGYEQYF. The CDR3 bases are TGTGCCAGCAGCTTGCCAGGCTACGAGCAGTACTTC.

This clonotype was detected only a few times. The chain has TRBV7-2 and TRBJ2-1; 15 bases map to TRBD2. J gave up 8 bases and V 0 bases, and 5 bases lay outside the gene matches. Germline V gene data show CDR1 as SGHTA and CDR2 as FQGNSA. The CDR3 is 17 amino acids. The CDR3 protein is CASSLAGTSGGFHEQFF. DNA for the CDR3: TGTGCCAGCAGCTTAGCCGGGACTAGCGGGGGGTTTCATGAGCAGTTCTTC.

The chain employs TRBV20-1 and TRBJ2-1, with TRBD2 matching over 11 bases. The germline V gene encodes CDR1 DFQATT and CDR2 SNEGSKA (reference sequence). After removal of 4 bases from V and 8 bases from J, the junction contained 7 bases not matched to a gene. CDR3 length: 14 amino acids. This chain's CDR3 is CSAISGGAGDEQFF. The CDR3 region has the DNA TGCAGTGCTATTAGCGGGGGGGCCGGGGATGAGCAGTTCTTC.

This clonotype was seen ten or more times. The V gene is TRBV20-1, the J gene TRBJ2-3, with TRBD1 matching 7 bases. The germline V gene has CDR1 DFQATT and CDR2 SNEGSKA (reference sequence). V lost 6 bases, J lost 1 base, and 7 bases stayed unmatched. The CDR3 is 14 residues long. CDR3: CSAGLGQGTDTQYF. CDR3 sequence (DNA): TGCAGTGCCGGGCTAGGACAGGGCACAGATACGCAGTATTTT.

This clonotype came up a few times. This chain joins TRBV11-1 and TRBJ2-7; 9 positions agree with TRBD1. Trimming took 3 bases from V and 2 from J; bases not matched to a gene: 8. The CDR3 loop spans 16 amino acids. Germline values: CDR1 SGHAT, CDR2 FQDESV (reference sequence). CDR3 sequence: CASSLGDRVRTYEQYF. The CDR3 nucleotides read TGTGCCAGCAGCTTGGGGGACAGGGTAAGAACCTACGAGCAGTACTTC.

Only a few counts were recorded for this clonotype. The chain carries TRBV20-1 and TRBJ2-7; tentatively, D is TRBD1 or TRBD2 (5 bases each). The germline gives CDR1 DFQATT, CDR2 SNEGSKA (reference sequence). CDR3 length equals 13 residues. V was shortened by 3 bases and J by 2 bases, with 11 bases between the two germline ends. CDR3 amino acids: CSASGDGAYEQYF. The CDR3 coding sequence is TGCAGTGCTAGTGGGGACGGTGCCTACGAGCAGTACTTC.